The clone carrying this T cell receptor (beta chain) appeared many times. Amplification yielded TCR beta CDR3 regions, with RNA transcripts as the source. The primer set for the first-round RT-PCR of the TCR CDR3 was HTBI. TCRdb processed the multiplex PCR reads anew with MiXCR; each CDR3 protein has one entry. This table has about 380,000 distinct CDR3 sequences, roughly 20% appearing once. The data are from a study of T cells in Graves' hyperthyroidism and ophthalmopathy. CDR1 is SGHRS and CDR2 is YFSETQ in the germline V gene. The CDR3 contains 14 residues. V lost 2 bases and J lost 3, with 8 bases in between.

The sequenced material came from blood. This TCR derives from a man between 18 and 35 years old with Graves' ophthalmopathy. V gene TRBV5-1 combines with J gene TRBJ1-4; D perhaps matches TRBD1 (6 bases). The CDR3: CASSLGGPNEKLFF. In DNA, the CDR3 is TGCGCCAGCAGCTTAGGGGGACCTAATGAAAAACTGTTTTTT.